Listed below are T cell receptor beta chains from one sample, sequenced in a study of healthy donors' naive CD4 and CD8 T cells. In TCRdb, the reads were re-called with MiXCR into one record per CDR3 protein. Of about 180,000 distinct CDR3 sequences listed, 65% to 80% are singletons. Specimen: naive CD4+ and CD8+ T cells sorted from blood, pooled from several donors. These receptors were obtained from a pool of human donors in good health; the sample pools cells from several healthy donors. Each CDR3 is given with its conserved first and last residue. Fields, in order: D gene, V gene, clone size, CDR3 length, J gene, CDR3 DNA, CDR3 protein. The D gene is left open where the match is weak. Clone size, where shown, is once, few, many, or a class for clones that have expanded.

d_call: -; v_call: TRBV6-2/TRBV6-3; clone_size: few; cdr3_length: 14; j_call: TRBJ1-5; cdr3_nt: TGTGCCACCACTAACCCCAGGGGCAATCAGCCCCAGCATTTT; cdr3_aa: CATTNPRGNQPQHF
d_call: TRBD1; v_call: TRBV19; clone_size: -; cdr3_length: 14; j_call: TRBJ2-7; cdr3_nt: TGTGCCAGTAGTACCCCGGACAGGGGCTACGAGCAGTACTTC; cdr3_aa: CASSTPDRGYEQYF
d_call: -; v_call: TRBV20-1; clone_size: -; cdr3_length: 15; j_call: TRBJ1-3; cdr3_nt: TGCAGTGCTAGTAATTTCCCGGGAGATGGAAACACCATATATTTT; cdr3_aa: CSASNFPGDGNTIYF
d_call: TRBD1; v_call: TRBV2; clone_size: -; cdr3_length: 18; j_call: TRBJ2-2; cdr3_nt: TGTGCCAGCAGTGAGTTATCGGACAGGCCGGGCGACACCGGGGAGCTGTTTTTT; cdr3_aa: CASSELSDRPGDTGELFF
d_call: TRBD2; v_call: TRBV29-1; clone_size: -; cdr3_length: 12; j_call: TRBJ2-1; cdr3_nt: TGCAGCGTTACCTCGGGACTAAATGAGCAGTTCTTC; cdr3_aa: CSVTSGLNEQFF
d_call: TRBD2; v_call: TRBV19; clone_size: -; cdr3_length: 16; j_call: TRBJ2-1; cdr3_nt: TGTGCCAGTAGTAGATCCGGGACTAGCGGGAGGCCTGAGCAGTTCTTC; cdr3_aa: CASSRSGTSGRPEQFF
d_call: TRBD2; v_call: TRBV19; clone_size: once; cdr3_length: 15; j_call: TRBJ2-5; cdr3_nt: TGTGCCAGTAGTAGGACTAGCGGGAGTGAAGAGACCCAGTACTTC; cdr3_aa: CASSRTSGSEETQYF
d_call: TRBD2; v_call: TRBV6-6; clone_size: -; cdr3_length: 16; j_call: TRBJ2-7; cdr3_nt: TGTGCCAGCAGTTCCGTAATGACTAGCGGCTCCTACGAGCAGTACTTC; cdr3_aa: CASSSVMTSGSYEQYF
d_call: -; v_call: TRBV5-1; clone_size: -; cdr3_length: 15; j_call: TRBJ2-5; cdr3_nt: TGCGCCAGCAGCCCCTATGAGGGCTCACAAGAGACCCAGTACTTC; cdr3_aa: CASSPYEGSQETQYF
d_call: TRBD1; v_call: TRBV5-6; clone_size: -; cdr3_length: 14; j_call: TRBJ1-2; cdr3_nt: TGTGCCAGCAGCTTGGCGACAGGGCTGGAAGGCTACACCTTC; cdr3_aa: CASSLATGLEGYTF
d_call: TRBD1; v_call: TRBV5-6; clone_size: -; cdr3_length: 16; j_call: TRBJ1-2; cdr3_nt: TGTGCCAGCAGCTTGCTGGCCGGGACAGGCAACTATGGCTACACCTTC; cdr3_aa: CASSLLAGTGNYGYTF
d_call: -; v_call: TRBV29-1; clone_size: -; cdr3_length: 14; j_call: TRBJ2-1; cdr3_nt: TGCAGCGTCGCCAGGAAGTTCTCCTACAATGAGCAGTTCTTC; cdr3_aa: CSVARKFSYNEQFF
d_call: TRBD2; v_call: TRBV19; clone_size: -; cdr3_length: 15; j_call: TRBJ2-3; cdr3_nt: TGTGCCAGTAGTATAACTAGCGGTCACACAGATACGCAGTATTTT; cdr3_aa: CASSITSGHTDTQYF
d_call: TRBD1; v_call: TRBV28; clone_size: -; cdr3_length: 15; j_call: TRBJ2-7; cdr3_nt: TGTGCCAGCAGTTTACGGACAGGGCCTACCTACGAGCAGTACTTC; cdr3_aa: CASSLRTGPTYEQYF
d_call: -; v_call: TRBV27; clone_size: few; cdr3_length: 15; j_call: TRBJ2-5; cdr3_nt: TGTGCCAGCAGTTTAGGGTCAGCTCCCCAAGAGACCCAGTACTTC; cdr3_aa: CASSLGSAPQETQYF
d_call: -; v_call: TRBV12-3/TRBV12-4; clone_size: -; cdr3_length: 12; j_call: TRBJ1-2; cdr3_nt: TGTGCCACCGATGGGGTCCCGGAGGGCTACACCTTC; cdr3_aa: CATDGVPEGYTF
d_call: -; v_call: TRBV11-2; clone_size: -; cdr3_length: 14; j_call: TRBJ1-1; cdr3_nt: TGTGCCAGCAGCTTAGCGAGGCCTCCACCGGAAGCTTTCTTT; cdr3_aa: CASSLARPPPEAFF
d_call: -; v_call: TRBV29-1; clone_size: -; cdr3_length: 13; j_call: TRBJ2-5; cdr3_nt: TGCAGCGTTGGAGGGAGCTCGCAAGAGACCCAGTACTTC; cdr3_aa: CSVGGSSQETQYF
d_call: -; v_call: TRBV27; clone_size: -; cdr3_length: 13; j_call: TRBJ2-1; cdr3_nt: TGTGCCAGCACCGCGGGGGACACCAATGAGCAGTTCTTC; cdr3_aa: CASTAGDTNEQFF
d_call: TRBD1; v_call: TRBV29-1; clone_size: -; cdr3_length: 13; j_call: TRBJ2-7; cdr3_nt: TGCAGCGTTGTGGGGACAGGGGCCTACGAGCAGTACTTC; cdr3_aa: CSVVGTGAYEQYF
d_call: -; v_call: TRBV27; clone_size: -; cdr3_length: 15; j_call: TRBJ1-1; cdr3_nt: TGTGCCAGCACCCCGACAGGTGAGGTGGGCACTGAAGCTTTCTTT; cdr3_aa: CASTPTGEVGTEAFF
d_call: -; v_call: TRBV29-1; clone_size: -; cdr3_length: 13; j_call: TRBJ2-7; cdr3_nt: TGCAGCGTCGGACAGCCCCTTTCCTACGAGCAGTACTTC; cdr3_aa: CSVGQPLSYEQYF
d_call: TRBD1; v_call: TRBV6-5; clone_size: -; cdr3_length: 15; j_call: TRBJ1-1; cdr3_nt: TGTGCCAGCAGCCTCCGGGGACAGACGAACACTGAAGCTTTCTTT; cdr3_aa: CASSLRGQTNTEAFF
d_call: TRBD2; v_call: TRBV6-5; clone_size: few; cdr3_length: 16; j_call: TRBJ2-3; cdr3_nt: TGTGCCAGCAGTTACACGGGGGGATCTAGCACAGATACGCAGTATTTT; cdr3_aa: CASSYTGGSSTDTQYF
d_call: -; v_call: TRBV14; clone_size: -; cdr3_length: 13; j_call: TRBJ1-1; cdr3_nt: TGTGCCAGCAGTGATACAGGTTACACTGAAGCTTTCTTT; cdr3_aa: CASSDTGYTEAFF
d_call: TRBD1; v_call: TRBV6-5; clone_size: -; cdr3_length: 14; j_call: TRBJ1-2; cdr3_nt: TGTGCCAGCAAAACGACAGGGGGCAACTATGGCTACACCTTC; cdr3_aa: CASKTTGGNYGYTF
d_call: -; v_call: TRBV29-1; clone_size: -; cdr3_length: 11; j_call: TRBJ2-1; cdr3_nt: TGCAGCGCCCTGGGGGGCAATGAGCAGTTCTTC; cdr3_aa: CSALGGNEQFF
d_call: TRBD1; v_call: TRBV6-6; clone_size: -; cdr3_length: 14; j_call: TRBJ1-1; cdr3_nt: TGTGCCAGCAGTTACCGGACAGGGGTAGCTGAAGCTTTCTTT; cdr3_aa: CASSYRTGVAEAFF
d_call: TRBD2; v_call: TRBV12-3/TRBV12-4; clone_size: -; cdr3_length: 14; j_call: TRBJ2-5; cdr3_nt: TGTGCCAGCACGACTAGCGGGTGGCAAGAGACCCAGTACTTC; cdr3_aa: CASTTSGWQETQYF
d_call: -; v_call: TRBV29-1; clone_size: -; cdr3_length: 11; j_call: TRBJ2-7; cdr3_nt: TGCAGCTACTACCTCTCCTACGAGCAGTACTTC; cdr3_aa: CSYYLSYEQYF
d_call: TRBD1; v_call: TRBV6-1; clone_size: -; cdr3_length: 14; j_call: TRBJ1-1; cdr3_nt: TGTGCCAGCAGTGGGGACAGGGTCGCCACTGAAGCTTTCTTT; cdr3_aa: CASSGDRVATEAFF